This is a list of T cell receptor beta chains from one sample in a study of blood T cell repertoires in COVID-19. The assay was immunoSEQ multiplex PCR, and TCRdb's table has in-frame clones only and misses some. This table holds over 150,000 clones, roughly 83% found once. The sample was PBMCs or T cells enriched from blood (not recorded which). These receptors came from a woman in her 30s who had recovered from COVID-19. The CDR3 runs from the conserved cysteine through the conserved F or W. Each record gives: V gene, D gene, J gene, CDR3 protein. A D gene is named only where the DNA matches it firmly.

V gene: TRBV3-1/TRBV3-2; D gene: -; J gene: TRBJ1-2; CDR3 protein: CASSQGGRNYGYTF
V gene: TRBV2; D gene: -; J gene: TRBJ1-2; CDR3 protein: CASIVRGLTSNYGYTF
V gene: TRBV6-5; D gene: TRBD1; J gene: TRBJ2-2; CDR3 protein: CASSMLTGTGELFF
V gene: TRBV12-5; D gene: -; J gene: TRBJ2-3; CDR3 protein: CASGSPLGGADTQYF
V gene: TRBV6-5; D gene: -; J gene: TRBJ2-5; CDR3 protein: CASSYRGETQYF
V gene: TRBV7-9; D gene: -; J gene: TRBJ2-7; CDR3 protein: CASSLDGPGGLTYEQYF
V gene: TRBV28; D gene: -; J gene: TRBJ1-5; CDR3 protein: CASSLGGGRWDQPQHF
V gene: TRBV6-1; D gene: -; J gene: TRBJ1-2; CDR3 protein: CASSEVGDYGYTF
V gene: TRBV5-5; D gene: TRBD1; J gene: TRBJ1-3; CDR3 protein: CASSWDRLAASGNTIYF
V gene: TRBV7-2; D gene: TRBD1; J gene: TRBJ1-2; CDR3 protein: CASRPGDRANYGYTF
V gene: TRBV5-4; D gene: -; J gene: TRBJ2-7; CDR3 protein: CASSLQREFEQYF
V gene: TRBV11-3; D gene: TRBD2; J gene: TRBJ2-1; CDR3 protein: CASSQRGTSGRADNEQFF
V gene: TRBV7-9; D gene: -; J gene: TRBJ1-2; CDR3 protein: CASSLRQGYGYTF
V gene: TRBV3-1/TRBV3-2; D gene: -; J gene: TRBJ1-6; CDR3 protein: CASSQRSGFTGSPLHF
V gene: TRBV27; D gene: TRBD1; J gene: TRBJ2-7; CDR3 protein: CASSLLRDSPYEQYF
V gene: TRBV2; D gene: -; J gene: TRBJ2-3; CDR3 protein: CASSEGGVLSTDTQYF
V gene: TRBV28; D gene: TRBD1; J gene: TRBJ1-6; CDR3 protein: CASSLPGQGGNSPLHF
V gene: TRBV10-3; D gene: -; J gene: TRBJ1-3; CDR3 protein: CAIREDTGNTIYF
V gene: TRBV28; D gene: -; J gene: TRBJ1-1; CDR3 protein: CASSFAGVLNTEAFF
V gene: TRBV25-1; D gene: -; J gene: TRBJ1-2; CDR3 protein: CASSDRYRDEGYTF